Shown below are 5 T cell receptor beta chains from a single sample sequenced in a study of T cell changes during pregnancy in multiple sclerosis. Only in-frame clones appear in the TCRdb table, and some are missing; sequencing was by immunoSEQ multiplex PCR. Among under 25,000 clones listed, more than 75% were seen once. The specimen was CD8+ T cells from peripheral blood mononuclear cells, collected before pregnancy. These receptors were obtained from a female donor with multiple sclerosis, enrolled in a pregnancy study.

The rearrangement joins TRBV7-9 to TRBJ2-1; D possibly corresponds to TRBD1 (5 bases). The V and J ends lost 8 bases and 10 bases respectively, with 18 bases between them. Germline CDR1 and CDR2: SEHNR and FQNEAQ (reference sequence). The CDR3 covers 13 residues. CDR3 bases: TGTGCCAGCCAACCACCTAGGACATGGGAGCAGTTCTTC. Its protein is CASQPPRTWEQFF.

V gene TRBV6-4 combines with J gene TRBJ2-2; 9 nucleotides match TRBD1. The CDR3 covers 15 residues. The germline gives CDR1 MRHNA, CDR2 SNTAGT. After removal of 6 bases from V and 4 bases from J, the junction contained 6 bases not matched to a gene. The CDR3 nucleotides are TGTGCCAGCAGCGAGACAGGGGGAGGCACCGGGGAGCTGTTTTTT. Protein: CASSETGGGTGELFF.

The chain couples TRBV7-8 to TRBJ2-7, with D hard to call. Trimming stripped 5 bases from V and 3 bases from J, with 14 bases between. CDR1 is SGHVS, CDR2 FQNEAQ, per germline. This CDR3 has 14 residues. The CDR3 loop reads CASSPGWVHYEQYF. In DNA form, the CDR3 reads TGTGCCAGCAGCCCCGGGTGGGTTCACTACGAGCAGTACTTC.

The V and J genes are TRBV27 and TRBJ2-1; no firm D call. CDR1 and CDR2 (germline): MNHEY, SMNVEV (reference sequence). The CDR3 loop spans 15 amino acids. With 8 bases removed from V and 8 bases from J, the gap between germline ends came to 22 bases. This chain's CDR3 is CASRLEFTLSDEQFF. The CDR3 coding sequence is TGTGCCAGCCGCCTAGAATTTACCCTTTCGGATGAGCAGTTCTTC.

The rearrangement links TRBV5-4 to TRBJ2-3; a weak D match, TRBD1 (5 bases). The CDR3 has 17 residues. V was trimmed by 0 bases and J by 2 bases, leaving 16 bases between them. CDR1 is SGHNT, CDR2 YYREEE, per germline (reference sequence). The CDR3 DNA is TGTGCCAGCAGCTTGGAATGGGGCGTCGTCCTCACAGATACGCAGTATTTT. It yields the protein CASSLEWGVVLTDTQYF.